These T cell receptor beta chains were read from a single sample in a study of blood T cell repertoires in COVID-19. The method was immunoSEQ multiplex PCR; TCRdb's version includes in-frame clones alone and lacks a portion of them. The sample has some 260,000 clones; roughly 86% are singletons. Specimen: peripheral blood. All receptors derive from a woman between 25 and 40 years old with acute or convalescent COVID-19. The CDR3 runs from the conserved cysteine through the conserved F or W. The D gene is left open where the match is weak. Part of the rows lack a size; the others show once, few, many or a class for expanded clones.

clone size	V gene	CDR3 length	J gene	D gene	CDR3 protein	CDR3 DNA
-	TRBV7-2	14	TRBJ2-3	TRBD2	CASNPAGATDTQYF	TGTGCCAGCAACCCAGCGGGAGCAACAGATACGCAGTATTTT
-	TRBV7-9	16	TRBJ1-1	-	CASADIGGAMNTEAFF	TGTGCCAGCGCAGATATTGGGGGCGCGATGAACACTGAAGCTTTCTTT
-	TRBV6-5	13	TRBJ2-7	-	CAIGQGGTYEQYF	TGTGCCATAGGACAGGGAGGGACCTACGAGCAGTACTTC
once	TRBV24-1	15	TRBJ1-5	-	CATSDPGFGNQPQHF	TGTGCCACCAGTGACCCAGGGTTCGGTAATCAGCCCCAGCATTTT
few	TRBV6-6	16	TRBJ1-4	-	CASSYSTGPVNEKLFF	TGTGCCAGCAGTTACTCCACCGGTCCGGTTAATGAAAAACTGTTTTTT
-	TRBV19	14	TRBJ2-1	-	CASSIVLVYNEQFF	TGTGCCAGTAGTATAGTACTAGTGTACAATGAGCAGTTCTTC
-	TRBV5-6	14	TRBJ2-7	TRBD1	CASSYRDRGYEQYF	TGTGCCAGCAGCTACCGGGACAGGGGGTACGAGCAGTACTTC
-	TRBV3-1/TRBV3-2	13	TRBJ1-1	-	CASSQGPSTEAFF	TGTGCCAGCAGCCAAGGTCCGTCGACTGAAGCTTTCTTT
-	TRBV7-9	13	TRBJ1-1	TRBD1	CATLGQGEAEAFF	TGTGCCACCTTGGGACAGGGGGAAGCTGAAGCTTTCTTT
few	TRBV7-2	13	TRBJ1-2	TRBD1	CASSMSGTGGGTF	TGTGCCAGCAGCATGTCCGGGACAGGGGGCGGCACCTTC
once	TRBV6-6	16	TRBJ2-5	-	CASSYSIRQGGETQYF	TGTGCCAGCAGTTACTCGATTCGGCAGGGTGGAGAGACCCAGTACTTC
-	TRBV30	13	TRBJ1-1	-	CAWSVRPGSEAFF	TGTGCCTGGAGTGTACGGCCGGGGTCTGAAGCTTTCTTT
once	TRBV9	12	TRBJ1-3	-	CASSPAGNTIYF	TGTGCCAGCAGCCCCGCGGGAAACACCATATATTTT
-	TRBV12-5	14	TRBJ1-2	-	CASGAGAPTDGYTF	TGTGCTAGTGGGGCTGGGGCCCCAACCGATGGCTACACCTTC
-	TRBV7-9	14	TRBJ2-5	-	CASSFGQAQETQYF	TGTGCCAGCAGCTTCGGTCAGGCCCAAGAGACCCAGTACTTC
-	TRBV7-6	17	TRBJ1-1	TRBD1	CASSLVPVQGRGTEAFF	TGTGCCAGCAGCTTAGTTCCGGTACAGGGGAGAGGAACTGAAGCTTTCTTT
-	TRBV5-5	14	TRBJ2-7	TRBD2	CASSPAGGLGEQYF	TGTGCCAGCAGCCCGGCGGGGGGGTTGGGGGAGCAGTACTTC
-	TRBV5-6	14	TRBJ1-4	TRBD1	CASSFHRGEEKLFF	TGTGCCAGCAGCTTTCACAGGGGTGAGGAAAAACTGTTTTTT
-	TRBV6-2/TRBV6-3	13	TRBJ2-7	-	CASSYSYLIEQYF	TGTGCCAGCAGTTACTCCTATCTTATCGAGCAGTACTTC
-	TRBV5-6	16	TRBJ1-3	TRBD1	CASSPDRGLFGNTIYF	TGTGCCAGCAGCCCAGACAGGGGGCTGTTCGGAAACACCATATATTTT
-	TRBV19	15	TRBJ2-2	TRBD1	CASSLRQGDTGELFF	TGTGCCAGTAGTCTGCGACAGGGTGACACCGGGGAGCTGTTTTTT
-	TRBV5-6	13	TRBJ2-7	-	CASSPGRDYEQYF	TGTGCCAGCAGTCCCGGGAGAGACTACGAGCAGTACTTC
-	TRBV30	11	TRBJ2-2	-	CAWSYPGELFF	TGTGCCTGGAGTTATCCCGGGGAGCTGTTTTTT
once	TRBV7-9	14	TRBJ2-7	-	CASSLQQGGSEQYF	TGTGCCAGCAGCTTACAGCAGGGTGGAAGCGAGCAGTACTTC
-	TRBV9	14	TRBJ1-2	-	CASSTETGGYGYTF	TGTGCCAGCAGCACAGAGACAGGCGGCTATGGCTACACCTTC
-	TRBV6-2/TRBV6-3	16	TRBJ2-7	TRBD1	CASSRPNQGVPYEQYF	TGTGCCAGCAGCCGACCCAACCAGGGGGTCCCCTACGAGCAGTACTTC
once	TRBV15	17	TRBJ2-1	TRBD1	CATSSSIPGTGDDEQFF	TGTGCCACCAGCTCCTCTATCCCCGGGACAGGGGACGATGAGCAGTTCTTC
-	TRBV11-2	15	TRBJ2-3	-	CASSNYRPRVDTQYF	TGTGCCAGCAGCAACTACAGGCCTCGGGTAGATACGCAGTATTTT
once	TRBV1	19	TRBJ2-2	-	CTSSRRPSEDEGNTGELFF	TGCACCAGCAGCCGTCGGCCTAGCGAGGACGAAGGGAACACCGGGGAGCTGTTTTTT
few	TRBV5-1	17	TRBJ1-1	TRBD1	CASSPNPGTVPNTEAFF	TGCGCCAGCAGCCCGAATCCCGGGACAGTCCCGAACACTGAAGCTTTCTTT
-	TRBV24-1	17	TRBJ2-1	TRBD1	CATSDSYGTGVVDEQFF	TGTGCCACCAGTGATTCATACGGGACAGGGGTGGTCGATGAGCAGTTCTTC
-	TRBV30	12	TRBJ2-7	-	CAWTGYSYEQYF	TGTGCCTGGACCGGGTACTCCTACGAGCAGTACTTC
-	TRBV9	17	TRBJ2-2	TRBD2	CASSVPLSGENTGELFF	TGTGCCAGCAGCGTTCCACTTAGCGGGGAAAACACCGGGGAGCTGTTTTTT
-	TRBV19	15	TRBJ2-7	TRBD1	CASSEAGQVLTEQYF	TGTGCCAGTAGCGAAGCAGGACAGGTACTTACCGAGCAGTACTTC
once	TRBV30	15	TRBJ2-7	-	CAWSDPRGPNYEQYF	TGTGCCTGGAGCGACCCCCGGGGTCCCAACTACGAGCAGTACTTC
-	TRBV5-4	16	TRBJ2-7	TRBD1	CASSQTPGGGSYEQYF	TGTGCCAGCAGCCAGACCCCAGGGGGTGGCTCCTACGAGCAGTACTTC
-	TRBV7-6	15	TRBJ1-2	TRBD1	CASSLVPGGTDGYTF	TGTGCCAGCAGCTTAGTTCCAGGGGGCACTGATGGCTACACCTTC
-	TRBV6-5	14	TRBJ2-7	TRBD2	CASSYSGLPYEQYF	TGTGCCAGCAGTTACTCGGGACTACCCTACGAGCAGTACTTC
-	TRBV30	15	TRBJ1-6	-	CAWNPLRGGHSPLHF	TGTGCCTGGAACCCTCTTAGGGGGGGACATTCACCCCTCCACTTT
once	TRBV7-2	14	TRBJ2-3	-	CASSLGDNLGTQYF	TGTGCCAGCAGCTTAGGGGACAACCTCGGTACGCAGTATTTT
few	TRBV11-2	14	TRBJ1-4	TRBD1	CASSYGTANEKLFF	TGTGCCAGCAGCTACGGGACAGCAAATGAAAAACTGTTTTTT
-	TRBV11-3	17	TRBJ1-2	TRBD1	CASSSKGGQATNYGYTF	TGTGCCAGCAGCTCCAAAGGGGGACAGGCAACTAACTATGGCTACACCTTC
-	TRBV6-5	14	TRBJ2-5	-	CASSYFGNQETQYF	TGTGCCAGCAGTTACTTTGGCAACCAAGAGACCCAGTACTTC
-	TRBV6-5	15	TRBJ2-1	TRBD1	CASIKQGSSYNEQFF	TGTGCCAGCATCAAACAGGGGAGCTCCTACAATGAGCAGTTCTTC
-	TRBV5-1	15	TRBJ2-5	TRBD2	CASSQWTSGRETQYF	TGCGCCAGCAGCCAGTGGACTAGCGGGCGGGAGACCCAGTACTTC
-	TRBV9	14	TRBJ2-7	TRBD2	CASPRGAGVLEQYF	TGTGCCAGCCCTAGGGGAGCGGGAGTTCTCGAGCAGTACTTC
-	TRBV6-5	16	TRBJ2-7	-	CASSYSTTGNSYEQYF	TGTGCCAGCAGTTACTCGACTACAGGGAACTCCTACGAGCAGTACTTC
-	TRBV18	12	TRBJ2-5	-	CASSDSQETQYF	TGTGCCAGCTCAGACTCCCAAGAGACCCAGTACTTC
-	TRBV3-1/TRBV3-2	16	TRBJ2-1	TRBD2	CASSPLWAGGPNEQFF	TGTGCCAGCAGCCCCCTCTGGGCGGGAGGGCCAAATGAGCAGTTCTTC
once	TRBV30	15	TRBJ1-6	-	CACIGGSSYNSPLHF	TGTGCCTGTATCGGCGGGAGCTCCTATAATTCACCCCTCCACTTT
-	TRBV9	14	TRBJ1-5	-	CASSSQGTDQPQHF	TGTGCCAGCAGCTCACAGGGTACCGATCAGCCCCAGCATTTT
few	TRBV19	15	TRBJ2-3	-	CASSRPGLSTDTQYF	TGTGCCAGTAGTAGGCCGGGACTCAGCACAGATACGCAGTATTTT
-	TRBV20-1	11	TRBJ1-2	-	CSAYRDLGYTF	TGCAGTGCTTACAGGGATTTGGGCTACACCTTC
-	TRBV18	15	TRBJ2-1	TRBD1	CASSRGTGVFNEQFF	TGTGCCAGCTCACGCGGGACAGGGGTTTTCAATGAGCAGTTCTTC
-	TRBV5-4	17	TRBJ2-3	TRBD2	CASSLASGRGRTDTQYF	TGTGCCAGCAGCTTGGCTAGCGGGAGAGGTAGAACAGATACGCAGTATTTT